This is a list of T cell receptor beta chains from one sample in a study of identical twins. TCRdb analysed the 5' RACE reads with MiXCR anew, one entry per CDR3 protein. This table has 500,000 to 600,000 distinct CDR3 sequences, 22% appearing once. These sequences were also reported in another study, on T cells expressing NK-cell markers.

The sample taken for sequencing was CD4+ T cells sorted from blood. Source of these receptors: a young woman in good health. Both conserved end residues are part of each CDR3. D genes are given only for firm matches. Clone size is given for some rows only: seen once, a few or many times, or a class if the clone is expanded.

d_call: NA; v_call: TRBV11-3; j_call: TRBJ2-3; clone_size: few; cdr3_aa: CASSQGGWTDTQYF; cdr3_nt: TGTGCCAGCAGCCAGGGTGGGTGGACAGATACGCAGTATTTT
d_call: NA; v_call: TRBV5-6; j_call: TRBJ2-7; clone_size: few; cdr3_aa: CASRNRRITEQYF; cdr3_nt: TGTGCCAGCAGAAACCGGAGAATTACCGAGCAGTACTTC
d_call: NA; v_call: TRBV15; j_call: TRBJ2-3; clone_size: NA; cdr3_aa: CATSSHVGSASSTDTQYF; cdr3_nt: TGTGCCACCAGCAGCCACGTGGGGTCAGCCTCGTCTACAGATACGCAGTATTTT
d_call: NA; v_call: TRBV5-1; j_call: TRBJ1-1; clone_size: few; cdr3_aa: CASSLGGREKAFF; cdr3_nt: TGCGCCAGCAGCTTGGGAGGGAGGGAGAAAGCTTTCTTT
d_call: NA; v_call: TRBV3-1; j_call: TRBJ2-7; clone_size: NA; cdr3_aa: CASSATGISDEQYF; cdr3_nt: TGTGCCAGCAGCGCAACAGGGATTTCTGATGAGCAGTACTTC
d_call: NA; v_call: TRBV18; j_call: TRBJ1-1; clone_size: NA; cdr3_aa: CASSPLGRMNTEAFF; cdr3_nt: TGTGCCAGCTCCCCCCTGGGACGGATGAACACTGAAGCTTTCTTT
d_call: NA; v_call: TRBV3-1; j_call: TRBJ1-6; clone_size: NA; cdr3_aa: CASSPNSGYSPLHF; cdr3_nt: TGTGCCAGCAGCCCGAATTCCGGGTATTCACCCCTCCACTTT
d_call: NA; v_call: TRBV20-1; j_call: TRBJ2-1; clone_size: NA; cdr3_aa: CSWLIGDNEQFF; cdr3_nt: TGCAGTTGGTTGATTGGGGACAATGAGCAGTTCTTC
d_call: NA; v_call: TRBV2; j_call: TRBJ2-7; clone_size: NA; cdr3_aa: CASSEALQEQYF; cdr3_nt: TGTGCCAGCAGTGAAGCACTTCAGGAGCAGTACTTC
d_call: TRBD2; v_call: TRBV20-1; j_call: TRBJ2-3; clone_size: many; cdr3_aa: CSASGGASSGTDTQYF; cdr3_nt: TGCAGTGCCTCGGGGGGGGCGTCCTCGGGCACAGATACGCAGTATTTT
d_call: NA; v_call: TRBV5-1; j_call: TRBJ2-3; clone_size: few; cdr3_aa: CASSTDLTLYSTDTQYF; cdr3_nt: TGCGCCAGCAGTACTGACCTGACACTTTATAGCACAGATACGCAGTATTTT
d_call: NA; v_call: TRBV7-2; j_call: TRBJ2-1; clone_size: NA; cdr3_aa: CASSLVGPGNEQFF; cdr3_nt: TGTGCCAGCAGCTTAGTGGGACCTGGGAATGAGCAGTTCTTC
d_call: TRBD2; v_call: TRBV25-1; j_call: TRBJ2-5; clone_size: NA; cdr3_aa: CASTLAGGQETQYF; cdr3_nt: TGTGCCAGCACCCTAGCGGGGGGACAAGAGACCCAGTACTTC
d_call: NA; v_call: TRBV6-1; j_call: TRBJ2-3; clone_size: few; cdr3_aa: CASSPRPWGTDTQYF; cdr3_nt: TGTGCCAGCAGTCCCAGACCCTGGGGGACAGATACGCAGTATTTT
d_call: TRBD1; v_call: TRBV10-1; j_call: TRBJ2-3; clone_size: NA; cdr3_aa: CASSRGTGSNTQYF; cdr3_nt: TGCGCCAGCAGTAGGGGGACAGGGAGTAATACGCAGTATTTT
d_call: NA; v_call: TRBV7-9; j_call: TRBJ1-5; clone_size: many; cdr3_aa: CASSLSTGNQPQHF; cdr3_nt: TGTGCCAGCAGCCTATCAACAGGGAATCAGCCCCAGCATTTT
d_call: NA; v_call: TRBV9; j_call: TRBJ1-4; clone_size: NA; cdr3_aa: CASSRDREAEKLFF; cdr3_nt: TGTGCCAGCAGCCGGGACCGGGAGGCTGAAAAACTGTTTTTT
d_call: TRBD2; v_call: TRBV20-1; j_call: TRBJ2-5; clone_size: NA; cdr3_aa: CSAPLAGVKTQYF; cdr3_nt: TGCAGTGCCCCCCTAGCGGGAGTAAAGACCCAGTACTTC
d_call: NA; v_call: TRBV29-1; j_call: TRBJ1-2; clone_size: NA; cdr3_aa: CSVLKQGGYTF; cdr3_nt: TGCAGCGTCCTAAAGCAGGGCGGCTACACCTTC
d_call: NA; v_call: TRBV7-6; j_call: TRBJ1-3; clone_size: NA; cdr3_aa: CASSSTPRQGTSGNTIYF; cdr3_nt: TGTGCCAGCAGCTCAACCCCCCGGCAGGGGACAAGTGGAAACACCATATATTTT
d_call: NA; v_call: TRBV6-2/TRBV6-3; j_call: TRBJ2-2; clone_size: NA; cdr3_aa: CASTRPSAGELFF; cdr3_nt: TGTGCCAGCACCCGCCCTTCGGCCGGGGAGCTGTTTTTT
d_call: NA; v_call: TRBV5-1; j_call: TRBJ2-2; clone_size: NA; cdr3_aa: CASSLGSYTGELFF; cdr3_nt: TGCGCCAGCAGCTTGGGTAGTTACACCGGGGAGCTGTTTTTT
d_call: NA; v_call: TRBV7-8; j_call: TRBJ2-2; clone_size: few; cdr3_aa: CASSPAGSHTGELFF; cdr3_nt: TGTGCCAGCAGCCCGGCAGGGTCCCACACCGGGGAGCTGTTTTTT
d_call: TRBD1; v_call: TRBV5-1; j_call: TRBJ2-7; clone_size: NA; cdr3_aa: CASSMTGTAYEQYF; cdr3_nt: TGCGCCAGCAGCATGACAGGGACCGCCTACGAGCAGTACTTC
d_call: NA; v_call: TRBV20-1; j_call: TRBJ1-2; clone_size: NA; cdr3_aa: CSASPRLYGYTF; cdr3_nt: TGCAGTGCTTCGCCCCGCCTCTATGGCTACACCTTC
d_call: TRBD2; v_call: TRBV20-1; j_call: TRBJ2-4; clone_size: NA; cdr3_aa: CSARVAGGENIQYF; cdr3_nt: TGCAGTGCTAGAGTAGCGGGGGGAGAAAACATTCAGTACTTC
d_call: NA; v_call: TRBV20-1; j_call: TRBJ2-1; clone_size: NA; cdr3_aa: CSAKKAGHDEQFF; cdr3_nt: TGCAGTGCTAAGAAAGCGGGACACGATGAGCAGTTCTTC
d_call: NA; v_call: TRBV18; j_call: TRBJ1-1; clone_size: few; cdr3_aa: CASSLRSELNTEAFF; cdr3_nt: TGTGCCAGCTCACTCAGGTCGGAGCTGAACACTGAAGCTTTCTTT
d_call: NA; v_call: TRBV20-1; j_call: TRBJ2-1; clone_size: NA; cdr3_aa: CSARGGLNEQFF; cdr3_nt: TGCAGTGCTAGGGGGGGCCTCAATGAGCAGTTCTTC
d_call: NA; v_call: TRBV10-3; j_call: TRBJ1-3; clone_size: few; cdr3_aa: CAISEASQNTIYF; cdr3_nt: TGTGCCATCAGTGAGGCCAGCCAAAACACCATATATTTT
d_call: NA; v_call: TRBV20-1; j_call: TRBJ2-6; clone_size: few; cdr3_aa: CSARAQAGANVLTF; cdr3_nt: TGCAGTGCTAGAGCCCAGGCTGGGGCCAACGTCCTGACTTTC
d_call: NA; v_call: TRBV20-1; j_call: TRBJ1-5; clone_size: NA; cdr3_aa: CSAFDRDNQPQHF; cdr3_nt: TGCAGTGCCTTCGACAGAGACAATCAGCCCCAGCATTTT
d_call: NA; v_call: TRBV6-2/TRBV6-3; j_call: TRBJ2-1; clone_size: few; cdr3_aa: CASSLNLNEQFF; cdr3_nt: TGTGCCAGCAGTCTTAATCTCAATGAGCAGTTCTTC
d_call: NA; v_call: TRBV9; j_call: TRBJ2-7; clone_size: NA; cdr3_aa: CASSVGILGGEQYF; cdr3_nt: TGTGCCAGCAGCGTAGGGATCTTGGGGGGCGAGCAGTACTTC
d_call: NA; v_call: TRBV12-3/TRBV12-4; j_call: TRBJ1-2; clone_size: few; cdr3_aa: CASGQLRTGGYTF; cdr3_nt: TGTGCCAGCGGCCAGCTTCGGACCGGGGGCTACACCTTC
d_call: NA; v_call: TRBV5-1; j_call: TRBJ1-1; clone_size: few; cdr3_aa: CASSLTLRQSNTEAFF; cdr3_nt: TGCGCCAGCAGCTTGACACTCCGGCAATCGAACACTGAAGCTTTCTTT
d_call: TRBD2; v_call: TRBV7-9; j_call: TRBJ2-3; clone_size: NA; cdr3_aa: CASSPRTSGNTDTQYF; cdr3_nt: TGTGCCAGCAGCCCCCGGACTAGCGGAAACACAGATACGCAGTATTTT
d_call: NA; v_call: TRBV7-9; j_call: TRBJ2-1; clone_size: few; cdr3_aa: CASSPTGAAFNEQFF; cdr3_nt: TGTGCCAGCAGTCCTACGGGAGCCGCCTTTAATGAGCAGTTCTTC
d_call: NA; v_call: TRBV30; j_call: TRBJ2-1; clone_size: many; cdr3_aa: CAWRGTRLDEQFF; cdr3_nt: TGTGCCTGGAGGGGTACTAGGCTCGATGAGCAGTTCTTC
d_call: TRBD2; v_call: TRBV5-4; j_call: TRBJ2-1; clone_size: NA; cdr3_aa: CASSPPTGLGIGEQFF; cdr3_nt: TGTGCCAGCAGCCCCCCCACAGGACTAGGTATCGGTGAGCAGTTCTTC
d_call: TRBD1; v_call: TRBV7-2; j_call: TRBJ2-1; clone_size: NA; cdr3_aa: CASSFTGGSGNEQFF; cdr3_nt: TGTGCCAGCAGCTTCACAGGGGGCAGTGGCAATGAGCAGTTCTTC
d_call: NA; v_call: TRBV9; j_call: TRBJ1-1; clone_size: NA; cdr3_aa: CASSVGRSLMNTEAFF; cdr3_nt: TGTGCCAGCAGCGTAGGAAGGAGTCTGATGAACACTGAAGCTTTCTTT
d_call: NA; v_call: TRBV20-1; j_call: TRBJ2-1; clone_size: few; cdr3_aa: CSARDRQGYNEQFF; cdr3_nt: TGCAGTGCTAGAGATAGGCAGGGCTACAATGAGCAGTTCTTC
d_call: NA; v_call: TRBV12-3/TRBV12-4; j_call: TRBJ1-2; clone_size: NA; cdr3_aa: CASSPRGQGHPVGYGYTF; cdr3_nt: TGTGCCAGCAGTCCTCGAGGTCAGGGGCATCCCGTGGGGTATGGCTACACCTTC
d_call: TRBD2; v_call: TRBV6-5; j_call: TRBJ2-5; clone_size: NA; cdr3_aa: CASSYPSSGSEETQYF; cdr3_nt: TGTGCCAGCAGTTACCCCTCTAGCGGGAGTGAAGAGACCCAGTACTTC
d_call: TRBD2; v_call: TRBV20-1; j_call: TRBJ2-1; clone_size: few; cdr3_aa: CSAKVRGGSYNEQFF; cdr3_nt: TGCAGTGCTAAGGTCCGGGGGGGGTCCTACAATGAGCAGTTCTTC
d_call: TRBD2; v_call: TRBV20-1; j_call: TRBJ2-5; clone_size: many; cdr3_aa: CSAPQGGGQETQYF; cdr3_nt: TGCAGTGCTCCCCAAGGCGGGGGTCAAGAGACCCAGTACTTC
d_call: TRBD2; v_call: TRBV20-1; j_call: TRBJ2-1; clone_size: NA; cdr3_aa: CSLLAGGYNEQFF; cdr3_nt: TGCAGCCTACTAGCGGGGGGGTACAATGAGCAGTTCTTC
d_call: NA; v_call: TRBV29-1; j_call: TRBJ2-2; clone_size: NA; cdr3_aa: CSAQSLSNTGELFF; cdr3_nt: TGCAGCGCGCAGAGCTTATCGAACACCGGGGAGCTGTTTTTT
d_call: TRBD2; v_call: TRBV29-1; j_call: TRBJ2-7; clone_size: few; cdr3_aa: CSVGFGLVNEQYF; cdr3_nt: TGCAGCGTCGGCTTCGGACTAGTCAACGAGCAGTACTTC
d_call: NA; v_call: TRBV12-3/TRBV12-4; j_call: TRBJ1-1; clone_size: few; cdr3_aa: CASSFREVGTEAFF; cdr3_nt: TGTGCCAGCAGTTTTCGGGAGGTGGGCACTGAAGCTTTCTTT
d_call: TRBD2; v_call: TRBV29-1; j_call: TRBJ2-7; clone_size: NA; cdr3_aa: CSVAGLAGGVSYEQYF; cdr3_nt: TGCAGCGTGGCTGGACTAGCGGGAGGGGTGTCCTACGAGCAGTACTTC
d_call: NA; v_call: TRBV11-2; j_call: TRBJ2-5; clone_size: NA; cdr3_aa: CASSPILGGSETQYF; cdr3_nt: TGTGCCAGCAGCCCCATACTAGGGGGAAGTGAGACCCAGTACTTC
d_call: NA; v_call: TRBV5-4; j_call: TRBJ1-1; clone_size: few; cdr3_aa: CASSLAFRGEAEAFF; cdr3_nt: TGTGCCAGCAGCTTGGCCTTCAGGGGCGAGGCTGAAGCTTTCTTT
d_call: NA; v_call: TRBV20-1; j_call: TRBJ2-7; clone_size: many; cdr3_aa: CSARSRTFSYEQYF; cdr3_nt: TGCAGTGCTAGATCGCGGACGTTCTCCTACGAGCAGTACTTC